The sequence of this T cell receptor (beta chain) was determined in a study of tumor-infiltrating lymphocytes in primary liver carcinoma. General study points: Reduced overlap was seen in tumor-adjacent and tumor-blood pairs versus tumor region pairs.

Co-extraction of RNA and DNA was performed on about 18-30 mg of unsorted bulk tissue. Patients in the cohort were treatment-naive and living with chronic HBV infection. Samples were taken from five separate regions (per tumor). The table lists this clonotype with many counts. What it recognizes is unknown. Total RNA amounting to 450 to 550 ng was the source from which TCR beta cDNA was made with a constant-region primer. Each TCR beta library was derived from three nested multiplex PCR rounds that employed slightly modified ARM-PCR. Use of TRBV1-TRBV30 forward primers with a C-beta reverse primer characterized the first two PCR rounds, which lasted nine to eleven cycles each. TCRdb independently ran MiXCR on the multiplex PCR reads; one entry per CDR3 protein. The sample has about 44,000 distinct CDR3 sequences; about 70% are singletons. The CDR3 is 12 amino acids. Trimming took off 3 bases at V and 7 bases at J, with 9 bases between the two ends. Germline V gene data show CDR1 as MDHEN and CDR2 as SYDVKM.

The clonotype originates from a man in his forties with primary liver carcinoma and hepatitis B virus infection. This chain joins TRBV28 and TRBJ1-1; a weak D match, TRBD1 (5 bases). Sequencing input: liver tumor tissue from sampling region 3. Noted subset: tumor region T3, left-lateral pole. The CDR3 protein is CASSFLGDEAFF. DNA for the CDR3: TGTGCCAGCAGTTTTCTGGGGGATGAAGCTTTCTTT.